Listed below are T cell receptor beta chains from one sample, sequenced in a study of control samples from healthy donors and cancer patients. The assay was immunoSEQ multiplex PCR, and TCRdb's table has in-frame clones only and misses some. The sample holds about 160,000 clones; just over 95% are singletons and the top ten take 0.85% to 1.3%. Sequencing was performed on blood. Receptors were obtained from a woman in her thirties in good health. CDR3s leave out the opening cysteine and the closing phenylalanine or tryptophan. Each record gives: CDR3 protein, V gene, clone size, CDR3 length. Only part of the rows carry a size: once, few, many, or a class if the clone is expanded.

CDR3: SVESPGGWNTEAF; V: TRBV29-1; size: NA; length: 13
CDR3: ASSVGRTGTPYGYT; V: TRBV5-6; size: NA; length: 14
CDR3: ASSVTRDGELF; V: TRBV18; size: NA; length: 11
CDR3: ASSLGQGVENYGYT; V: TRBV7-9; size: NA; length: 14
CDR3: ASSNGTTNETQY; V: TRBV21-1; size: NA; length: 12
CDR3: ASSYDRQEEFYGYT; V: TRBV6-5; size: NA; length: 14
CDR3: ASSRGGSPDTQY; V: TRBV11-3; size: NA; length: 12
CDR3: ASSQFQRQGTDTQY; V: TRBV4-1; size: once; length: 14
CDR3: ASSHLSGGHAEAF; V: TRBV3-1/TRBV3-2; size: NA; length: 13
CDR3: ASRGGEGLATNEKLF; V: TRBV5-1; size: NA; length: 15
CDR3: ASSELEGSRSPLH; V: TRBV2; size: few; length: 13
CDR3: ASSIRGTALH; V: TRBV6-2/TRBV6-3; size: NA; length: 10
CDR3: ASSPPGSLVNYGYT; V: TRBV18; size: once; length: 14
CDR3: ASSSRAGGTNEKLF; V: TRBV11-2; size: NA; length: 14
CDR3: ASSFLANTGELF; V: TRBV5-1; size: NA; length: 12
CDR3: ASSVGGSVTEAF; V: TRBV7-9; size: NA; length: 12
CDR3: ASRKDTYNEQF; V: TRBV28; size: NA; length: 11
CDR3: ASSLIAGAYTGELF; V: TRBV13; size: once; length: 14
CDR3: ASSLSFIFSRGEQF; V: TRBV27; size: NA; length: 14
CDR3: SVEGLGGLGYGYT; V: TRBV29-1; size: NA; length: 13
CDR3: ASSLAIRDSNYGYT; V: TRBV7-8; size: NA; length: 14
CDR3: ASSLHRDRGLYQPQH; V: TRBV28; size: NA; length: 15
CDR3: ATAEGSVNEKLF; V: TRBV15; size: NA; length: 12
CDR3: ASSFSGGTYEQY; V: TRBV7-8; size: NA; length: 12
CDR3: ASSFSKSGNQPQH; V: TRBV28; size: NA; length: 13
CDR3: ASAGTKNIQY; V: TRBV7-9; size: NA; length: 10
CDR3: ASSYSREGNQPQH; V: TRBV6-5; size: NA; length: 13
CDR3: ASSLGLVRDTDTQY; V: TRBV28; size: NA; length: 14
CDR3: ASSFGLGETQY; V: TRBV5-6; size: NA; length: 11
CDR3: ASSPPRIGGAGANVLT; V: TRBV18; size: NA; length: 16
CDR3: ATSDRGYNEQF; V: TRBV24-1; size: few; length: 11
CDR3: ASSRDAANVLT; V: TRBV19; size: NA; length: 11
CDR3: ASSYSGTANYGYT; V: TRBV6-5; size: NA; length: 13